This TCR beta chain was recovered during a study of blood T cells in healthy people across ages. Germline CDR1 and CDR2: MDHEN and SYDVKM. This CDR3 region has 13 residues. Comments on this clonotype: This sequence may be a read error, since a much larger clone differs from it by one base.

Combining a sample-barcoded 5' primer with a J-beta primer mix, a second PCR ran for about 6 to 12 cycles. Individual samples furnished no less than 2.5 million CDR3-containing paired-end reads apiece. In TCRdb, the 5' RACE reads were re-called with MiXCR into one record per CDR3 protein. In the table there are about a million distinct CDR3 sequences, 51% of which are singletons. Sequencing was carried out using blood. The receptor was derived from a woman aged 55-70 years in good health. The chain uses TRBV28 and TRBJ1-4; D is unclear. The CDR3 DNA is TGTGCCAGCTCAGAAGAATTTAATGAAAGACTGTTTTTT. The encoded protein is CASSEEFNERLFF.